This T cell receptor beta chain was recovered during a study of shared clonotypes between healthy human individuals. Generated by immunoSEQ multiplex PCR, the TCRdb table keeps only in-frame clones and is missing some. The sample lists more than 2 million clones; 93% were seen once. To note about this clone: The antigen remains undetermined.

Naive CD8 cells were CD45RO-negative, positively selected for CCR7, excluding terminally differentiated effector memory CD45RA+ cells. Study-level points and caveats: The donor pool, a small one, limited the genetic and exposure-history diversity represented.

The sequence came from a man between 18 and 29 years old in good health. Some clones in this sample may be carry-over from other donors' samples. Specimen: naive CD8+ T cells from PBMCs.

CDR3 bases: TGCGCCAGCAGCCAAGATATCAGAGGGAGCATTCAGTACTTC. It specifies CASSQDIRGSIQYF. The chain links TRBV4-1 to TRBJ2-4, with a tentative D call TRBD2 (5 bases). Trimming stripped 0 bases from V and 9 bases from J, with 12 bases between. The CDR3 extends over 14 amino acids. Germline values: CDR1 MGHRA, CDR2 YSYEKL.